A single sample gave rise to the 23 T cell receptor beta chains below, sequenced in a study of T cell responses to AZD1222 COVID-19 vaccine (dated by TCRdb to 2020 to 2022). The time point label on this specimen signifies: baseline before first vaccination. The protocol used for the library was the immunoSEQ multiplex PCR assay. Sourced from immuneACCESS, this table was stored by TCRdb with only in-frame sequences that have V and J called. A share of the clones is absent; for the studies checked, an unresolved V gene accounts for under half, and the remainder has no known explanation. Within this sample are roughly 120,000 clones, with about nine tenths of them counted one time only. 4% to 6% of the sample rests with the top ten. The starting material was peripheral blood, obtained on day 0 of AZD1222 vaccination. Every receptor here comes from an adult in good health.

This chain links TRBV18 with TRBJ1-1; D perhaps matches TRBD1 (6 bases). CDR3 size: 14 residues. Trimming shortened V by 6 bases and J by 0 bases, and 11 bases separated the two germline ends. Germline V gives CDR1 KGHSH, CDR2 LQKENI. CDR3 DNA sequence: TGTGCCAGCTCCGCCGGACAGTTGAACACTGAAGCTTTCTTT. Translation gives CASSAGQLNTEAFF.

This rearrangement joins TRBV4-3 to TRBJ1-2; the match to TRBD1 covers 8 bases. The CDR3 is made up of 17 amino acids. Germline loops: CDR1 LGHNA, CDR2 YSLEER. J was trimmed by 4 bases and V by 1 base; bases with no gene match: 11. In nucleotides, the CDR3 is TGCGCCAGCAGCCAAGTAGGGGGAGACAGGGGCAGCTATGGCTACACCTTC. Protein: CASSQVGGDRGSYGYTF.

This chain joins TRBV24-1 and TRBJ1-5, with no clear D. Germline-derived CDR1 and CDR2 are KGHDR and SFDVKD. V shed 7 bases and J shed 3 bases, with 12 bases lying between them. CDR3 length: 14 amino acids. CDR3: CATRGSGHNQPQHF. In DNA, the CDR3 is TGTGCCACCAGGGGCAGCGGCCACAATCAGCCCCAGCATTTT.

The V gene is TRBV29-1, the J gene TRBJ2-5; D gene ambiguous. The V and J ends lost 6 bases and 10 bases respectively, with 15 bases between them. Germline CDR1 and CDR2: SQVTM and ANQGSEA. The CDR3 runs 11 residues. Here the CDR3 DNA reads TGCAGCGTGGAACATGTCTGGGACCAGTACTTC. Its protein is CSVEHVWDQYF. Full variable domain (remainder filled in from reference TRBV29-1 and TRBJ2-5): SAVISQKPSRDICQRGTSLTIQCQVDSQVTMMFWYRQQPGQSLTLIATANQGSEATYESGFVIDKFPISRPNLTFSTLTVSNMSPEDSSIYLCSVEHVWDQYFGPGTRLLVL.

This chain links TRBV28 with TRBJ1-2; D may be TRBD1 (5 bases). The germline V gene encodes CDR1 MDHEN and CDR2 SYDVKM. V was clipped by 2 bases and J by 8 bases, with 15 bases between them. The CDR3 totals 14 residues. CDR3 sequence reads: CASSLAGTRVGYTF. The DNA of the CDR3 is TGTGCCAGCAGTTTAGCCGGGACGCGAGTCGGCTACACCTTC.

V and J are TRBV4-1 and TRBJ2-3, with 10 bases aligning to TRBD2. The trim removed 0 bases at V and 7 bases at J, leaving 7 bases unmatched. Germline CDR1 reads MGHRA; CDR2 reads YSYEKL. The CDR3 length is 16 residues. As DNA, the CDR3 is TGCGCCAGCAGCCAAGAAAGCGGGGGGGCCGAGAATACGCAGTATTTT. Its translation is CASSQESGGAENTQYF.

V gene TRBV27 combines with J gene TRBJ2-1; D is unclear. CDR1 is MNHEY, CDR2 SMNVEV, per germline (reference sequence). CDR3 length: 14 amino acids. Trimming left V 2 bases short and J 2 bases short, with 7 bases between. CDR3 nucleotides: TGTGCCAGCAGTTTAGAAGGCCCCTACAATGAGCAGTTCTTC. This sequence encodes CASSLEGPYNEQFF.

The chain has TRBV20-1 and TRBJ2-7; D assignment may be TRBD1 or TRBD2 (6 bases each). The CDR3 is made up of 11 amino acids. Trimming removed 6 bases at V and 10 bases at J, with 16 bases between. The V gene's germline CDR1 is DFQATT and CDR2 SNEGSKA (reference sequence). For the CDR3, the DNA is TGCAGTGCCAGGGGCGGGACCCCACAGTACTTC. Its translation is CSARGGTPQYF.

This clone came up once. This chain connects TRBV5-1 to TRBJ1-1, with a possible D match to TRBD1 (6 bases). Germline CDR1 reads SGHRS; CDR2 reads YFSETQ. The CDR3 loop spans 13 amino acids. V was shortened by 3 bases and J by 7 bases, with 13 bases between the two germline ends. The CDR3 DNA is TGCGCCAGCAGCTCCGGGACAATGAATGAAGCTTTCTTT. Translation: CASSSGTMNEAFF.

The chain combines TRBV6-4 with TRBJ2-5; D is uncertain. V dropped 7 bases and J dropped 0 bases, with 15 bases sitting between them. Germline CDR1 and CDR2: MRHNA and SNTAGT. The CDR3 sequence is 15 residues long. The CDR3: CASILFLIYQETQYF. The CDR3 region has the DNA TGTGCCAGCATTCTGTTTTTAATTTACCAAGAGACCCAGTACTTC.

This clone occurred many times. The rearrangement joins TRBV7-9 to TRBJ1-1; a possible D gene is TRBD1 (5 bases). There are 15 residues in the CDR3. Germline lookup yields CDR1 SEHNR and CDR2 FQNEAQ (reference sequence). Trimming cost V 1 base and J 2 bases, with 11 bases left between them. The CDR3 region has the DNA TGTGCCAGCAGCTTAGAGGGACGCCGAAACACTGAAGCTTTCTTT. Its translation: CASSLEGRRNTEAFF.

CDR3 in DNA: TGTGCCAGCAGTGCAGGGGTCGGAAACACCATATATTTT. This translates into CASSAGVGNTIYF. This sequence joins TRBV27 and TRBJ1-3; possible D gene TRBD1, 6 bases. Trimming stripped 5 bases from V and 4 bases from J, with 9 bases between. Germline-derived CDR1 and CDR2 are MNHEY and SMNVEV (reference sequence). The CDR3 is made up of 13 amino acids.

The chain uses TRBV18 and TRBJ2-3, with 7 bases matching TRBD2. Germline values: CDR1 KGHSH, CDR2 LQKENI. Trimming removed 3 bases from V and 2 bases from J; junction bases left unmatched: 5. This CDR3 is 15 amino acids long. The CDR3 DNA is TGTGCCAGCTCACCCACGAGCGGGAACACAGATACGCAGTATTTT. As protein: CASSPTSGNTDTQYF.

The V and J genes are TRBV7-2 and TRBJ1-6, with D perhaps matching TRBD1 (5 bases). Germline CDR1 reads SGHTA; CDR2 reads FQGNSA. Trimming took 4 bases from V and 14 from J, leaving 18 bases between them. The CDR3 has 14 amino acids. The CDR3 sequence: CASSSGTQSPALHF. Here the CDR3 DNA reads TGTGCCAGCAGCTCCGGGACCCAGTCACCCGCCCTCCACTTT.

The J gene is TRBJ2-2, the V gene TRBV3-1 (or the pseudogene TRBV3-2), with unresolved D. CDR1 and CDR2 (germline): LGHDT, YNNKEL (reference sequence). The CDR3 length is 14 residues. V shed 4 bases and J shed 4 bases, with 10 bases lying between them. The CDR3 here is CASSPIPGTGELFF. The CDR3 DNA reads TGTGCCAGCAGCCCAATTCCGGGCACCGGGGAGCTGTTTTTT.

The chain is built from TRBV7-7 and TRBJ2-5; TRBD1 agrees at 8 bases. The germline CDR1 and CDR2 sequences are SSHAT and FNYEAQ (reference sequence). The CDR3 sequence is 13 residues long. The CDR3 loop reads CASGQGPEETQYF. The CDR3, as DNA: TGTGCTAGCGGACAGGGACCAGAGGAGACCCAGTACTTC.

This chain joins TRBV30 and TRBJ2-3; 7 nucleotides line up with TRBD1. The CDR3 extends over 14 amino acids. The germline V gene encodes CDR1 GTSNPN and CDR2 SVGIG (reference sequence). V was pared by 5 bases and J by 6 bases, with 11 bases of the junction left unmatched. Written as DNA, the CDR3 is TGTGCCTGGGGGACAGCCGCCGCGTGGGATACGCAGTATTTT. Its translation is CAWGTAAAWDTQYF.

The chain couples TRBV11-2 to TRBJ1-1; D is perhaps TRBD1 (6 bases). With 6 bases removed from V and 6 bases from J, the gap between germline ends came to 20 bases. CDR3 size: 15 residues. CDR1 and CDR2 from the germline V gene are SGHAT and FQNNGV. The CDR3 nucleotides are TGTGCCAGCAGACCGCGGGGGGGCGCGGTAGCTGAAGCTTTCTTT. It codes for CASRPRGGAVAEAFF.

The rearrangement joins TRBV10-1 to TRBJ2-1; 15 bases agree with TRBD2. CDR1 is WNHNN, CDR2 SYGVQD, per germline (reference sequence). After removal of 2 bases from V and 10 bases from J, the junction contained 6 bases not matched to a gene. The CDR3 runs 16 residues. As DNA, the CDR3 is TGCGCCAGCAGTGAGACTAGGACTAGCGGGAGGGTAGAGCAGTTCTTC. This encodes CASSETRTSGRVEQFF.

The V and J genes are TRBV4-2 and TRBJ1-2, with D tentatively TRBD1 (6 bases). V was clipped by 1 base and J by 8 bases, with 26 bases between them. The CDR3 runs 18 residues. Germline CDR1 is LGHNA and CDR2 is YNFKEQ. CDR3 loop: CASSQVGQSQGQRGGYTF. CDR3 DNA: TGTGCCAGCAGCCAAGTCGGACAAAGCCAGGGGCAGAGGGGCGGCTACACCTTC.

The chain uses TRBV9 and TRBJ1-1; D is unclear. This CDR3 contains 14 residues. Germline assignment: CDR1 SGDLS and CDR2 YYNGEE. Trimming removed 0 bases at V and 5 bases at J, with 11 bases between. The CDR3 sequence: CASSVGSGRTEAFF. In nucleotides, the CDR3 is TGTGCCAGCAGCGTAGGGAGTGGGAGGACTGAAGCTTTCTTT.

The rearrangement joins TRBV10-1 to TRBJ2-3, with D hard to call. The V and J ends lost 0 bases and 4 bases respectively, with 2 bases between them. The CDR3 covers 12 residues. The germline V gene has CDR1 WNHNN and CDR2 SYGVQD (reference sequence). CDR3 protein: CASSESADTQYF. DNA of the CDR3: TGCGCCAGCAGTGAGTCAGCAGATACGCAGTATTTT.

Written as DNA, the CDR3 is TGTGCCAGCAGCTTAGAATCTGGAAACACCATATATTTT. Its translation: CASSLESGNTIYF. The chain couples TRBV11-2 to TRBJ1-3; no definite D call. The CDR3 has 13 amino acids. Germline CDR1 and CDR2: SGHAT and FQNNGV. V lost 0 bases and J lost 1, with 1 base in between.